Shown below are 27 T cell receptor beta chains from a single sample sequenced in a study of Siglec-9 on CD8 T cells in melanoma. The table came from immunoSEQ multiplex PCR; TCRdb's copy has only in-frame clones and leaves some out. This table has some 39,000 clones, 65% to 85% appearing once. Sequenced input: Siglec-9- CD8+ T cells sorted from blood. These receptors all stem from a human donor in good health.

J is TRBJ2-3 and V is TRBV6-5, with 9 bases matching TRBD2. This CDR3 comprises 16 residues. The V gene's germline CDR1 is MNHEY and CDR2 SVGAGI. Trimming removed 3 bases from V and 1 base from J; junction bases left unmatched: 5. CDR3 nucleotide sequence: TGTGCCAGCAGTTATTTTGCTAGCGGGGGCACAGATACGCAGTATTTT. Translating it yields CASSYFASGGTDTQYF.

This chain connects TRBV19 to TRBJ2-1; tentative D call: TRBD2 (6 bases). The V end lost 5 bases, the J end lost 8 bases, and 19 bases lay between the germline ends. Looked up from germline, CDR1 is LNHDA and CDR2 is SQIVND (reference sequence). The CDR3 sequence is 15 residues long. The CDR3: CASSVTSLRADEQFF. The CDR3 DNA is TGTGCCAGTAGTGTGACTAGTCTTCGAGCGGATGAGCAGTTCTTC. The full variable domain, completed using reference TRBV19 and TRBJ2-1, is DGGITQSPKYLFRKEGQNVTLSCEQNLNHDAMYWYRQDPGQGLRLIYYSQIVNDFQKGDIAEGYSVSREKKESFPLTVTSAQKNPTAFYLCASSVTSLRADEQFFGPGTRLTVL.

The V gene is TRBV27, the J gene TRBJ1-3; D is unresolved. CDR1 is MNHEY, CDR2 SMNVEV, per germline (reference sequence). Trimming removed 6 bases from V and 3 bases from J, with 3 bases in between. The CDR3 runs 11 residues. CDR3 coding DNA: TGTGCCAGCAGGTTTGGAAACACCATATATTTT. Translation gives CASRFGNTIYF.

The V gene is TRBV25-1, the J gene TRBJ1-2, with D tentatively TRBD1 (6 bases). This CDR3 is 15 amino acids long. The V end was cut by 1 base, the J end by 8 bases, with 17 bases between. Per the germline V gene, CDR1 is MGHDK and CDR2 is SYGVNS. The CDR3 DNA reads as TGTGCCAGCAGTGAATTCGTCGGGGCCAGGGGCGGCTACACCTTC. This codes for CASSEFVGARGGYTF.

V gene TRBV6-1 combines with J gene TRBJ1-2, with no clear D. CDR3 length: 14 residues. The V gene lost 2 bases and the J gene lost 4 bases, with 11 bases spanning the gap. CDR1 is MNHNS, CDR2 SASEGT, per germline. CDR3 DNA: TGTGCCAGCAGTGAAATCCAAGGCGGCTATGGCTACACCTTC. Translating gives CASSEIQGGYGYTF.

J is TRBJ2-3 and V is TRBV30, with 12 bases fitting TRBD2. The germline V gene encodes CDR1 GTSNPN and CDR2 SVGIG (reference sequence). The CDR3 is 16 residues long. Trimming took 1 base from V and 6 from J; bases not matched to a gene: 8. The CDR3 sequence: CAWSGASGGASDTQYF. The CDR3, as DNA: TGTGCCTGGAGTGGGGCTAGCGGGGGGGCATCCGATACGCAGTATTTT.

Details on this clone: The conserved phenylalanine or tryptophan normally closing the CDR3 is absent here, so this likely arose from a read error. The DNA is left out, because the CDR3 cannot be placed on it with certainty; the CDR3 is given as TCRdb lists it. The CDR3: CASDPRGSNCI. V and J are TRBV6-5 and TRBJ1-1; the D call of TRBD1 is as the table states it, not checked on the DNA. The CDR3 spans 11 residues, counting both ends. Per germline, CDR1 MNHEY and CDR2 SVGAGI.

J is TRBJ1-2 and V is TRBV7-3, with D tentatively TRBD1 (5 bases). Germline-derived CDR1 and CDR2 are SGHTA and FQGTGA. Between the trimmed V and J ends, which lost 1 base and 7 bases, there was a span of 13 bases. CDR3 length: 14 residues. This chain's CDR3 is CASSLNPDRVGYTF. Here the CDR3 DNA reads TGTGCCAGCAGCTTAAATCCTGACAGAGTTGGCTACACCTTC.

This clone was recorded a few times. The chain couples TRBV2 to TRBJ1-4; unclear D gene. There are 13 residues in the CDR3. Germline V CDR1 and CDR2: SNHLY, FYNNEI. The germline V and J ends were trimmed by 3 bases and 8 bases, with 10 bases remaining between them. The CDR3 protein is CASSEPRGEKLFF. CDR3 sequence (DNA): TGTGCCAGCAGTGAGCCTCGAGGGGAAAAACTGTTTTTT.

The V gene is TRBV28, the J gene TRBJ1-2; 9 nucleotides line up with TRBD1. CDR1 is MDHEN and CDR2 is SYDVKM in the germline V gene. With 8 bases clipped from V and 8 bases from J, the junction kept 6 bases outside the gene matches. This CDR3 is built from 12 residues. The CDR3, as DNA: TGTGCCAGCTCTACAGGGGGCTGGGGCTACACCTTC. Translated, it gives CASSTGGWGYTF.

This clone was observed once. V usage is TRBV6-4 and J usage is TRBJ2-7; TRBD1 might be the D (6 bases). V lost 6 bases and J 3 bases, leaving 18 bases between the germline ends. CDR1 and CDR2 from the germline V gene are MRHNA and SNTAGT. The CDR3 length is 15 residues. This chain's CDR3 is CASSQDQDRYYEQYF. CDR3 bases: TGTGCCAGCAGCCAAGACCAGGACAGATACTACGAGCAGTACTTC.

The chain is built from TRBV23-1 and TRBJ1-5; D call uncertain. TRBV23-1 is an ORF, and what it does is uncertain. V lost 0 bases and J lost 5, with 8 bases in between. The CDR3 runs 14 residues. CDR3: CASSQSEWDQPQHF. The CDR3 DNA reads TGCGCCAGCAGTCAATCAGAGTGGGATCAGCCCCAGCATTTT.

The rearrangement joins TRBV6-4 to TRBJ2-1; TRBD2 matches 7 bases. Germline V gene data show CDR1 as MRHNA and CDR2 as SNTAGT. The CDR3 has 13 residues. J lost 5 bases, V lost 8 bases, and 6 bases had no gene match. CDR3 sequence: CASASGANNEQFF. The CDR3 region has the DNA TGTGCCAGCGCTAGCGGAGCTAACAATGAGCAGTTCTTC.

This chain joins TRBV5-4 and TRBJ2-7, with D perhaps assigned TRBD1 or TRBD2 (5 bases each). The germline CDR1 and CDR2 sequences are SGHNT and YYREEE (reference sequence). Between the trimmed V and J ends, which lost 2 bases and 0 bases, there was a span of 9 bases. The CDR3 contains 14 residues. CDR3 DNA: TGTGCCAGCAGCTTTGAGGGGAGCTCCTACGAGCAGTACTTC. The encoded protein is CASSFEGSSYEQYF.

The chain carries TRBV6-5 and TRBJ1-2; D is perhaps TRBD1 (6 bases). From germline, CDR1 is MNHEY and CDR2 SVGAGI. Trimming pared 2 bases from V and 4 bases from J, leaving 11 bases between. The CDR3 covers 14 residues. CDR3 DNA: TGTGCCAGCAGTTACGCAGGGGATCCCTATGGCTACACCTTC. Its protein product is CASSYAGDPYGYTF.

The J gene is TRBJ2-2, the V gene TRBV28; D may be TRBD1 (5 bases). The CDR3 runs to 15 residues. V was shortened by 2 bases and J by 6 bases, with 13 bases between the two germline ends. Germline CDR1 and CDR2: MDHEN and SYDVKM. CDR3 DNA sequence: TGTGCCAGCAGTTTAAGGGGTTTGCTTGCCGGGGAGCTGTTTTTT. It encodes CASSLRGLLAGELFF.

This clone has a single count. The rearrangement joins TRBV19 to TRBJ2-1, with D tentatively TRBD2 (6 bases). CDR1 and CDR2 from the germline V gene are LNHDA and SQIVND (reference sequence). The germline V and J ends were trimmed by 1 base and 9 bases, with 19 bases remaining between them. The CDR3 is 16 amino acids. CDR3 region: CASSIASGGVSIEQFF. The CDR3 DNA reads as TGTGCCAGTAGTATAGCCTCAGGCGGGGTTTCGATTGAGCAGTTCTTC. The variable domain in full, completed from reference TRBV19 and TRBJ2-1, reads DGGITQSPKYLFRKEGQNVTLSCEQNLNHDAMYWYRQDPGQGLRLIYYSQIVNDFQKGDIAEGYSVSREKKESFPLTVTSAQKNPTAFYLCASSIASGGVSIEQFFGPGTRLTVL.

The chain uses TRBV25-1 and TRBJ2-1, with D tentatively TRBD2 (6 bases). Between the trimmed V and J ends, which lost 6 bases and 12 bases, there was a span of 12 bases. The germline gives CDR1 MGHDK, CDR2 SYGVNS. This CDR3 is built from 11 residues. The DNA for the CDR3 is TGTGCCAGCAGCGCGGGATTAAGGCAGTTCTTC. It encodes CASSAGLRQFF.

The V call is TRBV29-1, the J call TRBJ1-2; D is perhaps TRBD1 (6 bases). Deletions cut 0 bases from V and 3 bases from J, with 17 bases between. CDR1 is SQVTM, CDR2 ANQGSEA, per germline. The CDR3 is 16 residues long. The CDR3 spells CSVEEGKGESDYGYTF. The CDR3 DNA reads TGCAGCGTTGAAGAAGGAAAGGGGGAGAGCGACTATGGCTACACCTTC.

V gene TRBV13 combines with J gene TRBJ2-7; D remains ambiguous. CDR3 length: 15 residues. V shed 0 bases and J shed 3 bases, with 12 bases lying between them. Germline V gene sequence: CDR1 PRHDT, CDR2 FYEKMQ (reference sequence). The CDR3 DNA sequence: TGTGCCAGCAGCTTAGGAGCCGGACCTTTCTACGAGCAGTACTTC. Protein: CASSLGAGPFYEQYF.

This sequence joins TRBV4-1 and TRBJ2-7, with TRBD1 matching 7 bases. The CDR3 length is 15 residues. V lost 4 bases to trimming and J lost 5 bases; unmatched junction nucleotides: 11. Germline lookup yields CDR1 MGHRA and CDR2 YSYEKL. The CDR3 spells CASSPDPTGVNEQYF. CDR3 nucleotide sequence: TGCGCCAGCAGCCCAGACCCCACAGGGGTCAACGAGCAGTACTTC.

This clone showed up just a few times. The chain has TRBV11-3 and TRBJ1-1; 7 bases fit TRBD1. Germline trimming cut 2 bases from V and 5 bases from J; bases unmatched to any gene: 11. CDR1 and CDR2 (germline): SGHNT, YENEEA. CDR3 size: 16 residues. CDR3 nucleotide sequence: TGTGCCAGCAGCTTAATTCGACAGGGAGGGAATACTGAAGCTTTCTTT. Protein sequence: CASSLIRQGGNTEAFF.

CDR3 sequence (DNA): TGTGCCAGCAGCGTGACAGGGGGCCATCAGCCCCAGCATTTT. It codes for CASSVTGGHQPQHF. The chain joins TRBV5-6 to TRBJ1-5; 10 bases map to TRBD1. CDR3 size: 14 residues. Trimming removed 4 bases from V and 5 bases from J; junction bases left unmatched: 3. In germline, CDR1 is SGHDT, CDR2 YYEEEE.

The chain uses TRBV4-2 and TRBJ2-3; 7 bases are shared with TRBD2. The CDR3 is 14 residues long. Germline V gives CDR1 LGHNA, CDR2 YNFKEQ. With V trimmed by 6 bases and J by 3 bases, 6 bases remained unmatched. The CDR3 bases are TGTGCCAGCAGTCCTAAGGGAGGGACAGATACGCAGTATTTT. This codes for CASSPKGGTDTQYF.

The chain couples TRBV11-3 to TRBJ1-1; D not resolved. The CDR3 is 13 amino acids. CDR1 is SGHNT, CDR2 YENEEA, per germline. With 2 bases removed from V and 1 base from J, the gap between germline ends came to 5 bases. CDR3 protein: CASSLSPNTEAFF. In nucleotides, the CDR3 is TGTGCCAGCAGCTTATCCCCGAACACTGAAGCTTTCTTT.

This CDR3 reads CASSLGWGARETQYF. The CDR3 bases are TGTGCCAGCAGCTTAGGTTGGGGGGCGAGGGAGACCCAGTACTTC. This chain links TRBV7-6 with TRBJ2-5; TRBD1 or TRBD2 may be the D gene (6 bases each). In germline, CDR1 is SGHVS, CDR2 FNYEAQ. The length of the CDR3 is 15 residues. The V end lost 1 base, the J end lost 5 bases, and 14 bases lay between the germline ends. Full variable domain (outside the CDR3, taken from reference TRBV7-6 and TRBJ2-5): GAGVSQSPRYKVTKRGQDVALRCDPISGHVSLYWYRQALGQGPEFLTYFNYEAQQDKSGLPNDRFSAERPEGSISTLTIQRTEQRDSAMYRCASSLGWGARETQYFGPGTRLLVL.

This sequence joins TRBV6-5 and TRBJ1-1; D call uncertain. From germline, CDR1 is MNHEY and CDR2 SVGAGI. V lost 8 bases and J lost 0, with 16 bases in between. The CDR3 contains 15 residues. As DNA, the CDR3 is TGTGCCAGCTTCGACGCCCGGGAACTGAACACTGAAGCTTTCTTT. As protein: CASFDARELNTEAFF.